These 6 T cell receptor beta chains came from one sample sequenced in a study of blood T cells in healthy people across ages. The authors ran a second PCR of roughly 7 to 11 cycles using a sample-barcoded 5' primer and a J-beta primer mix. TCRdb analysed the 5' RACE reads with MiXCR anew, one entry per CDR3 protein. The sample includes some 930,000 distinct CDR3 sequences, just under 30% seen only once; the top ten take 10% to 13%. The sample was also linked to a second study, of T cells of mothers and their children.

The material sequenced was blood. These receptor sequences come from a woman between 40 and 55 years old in good health.

This clonotype came up a few times. The V call is TRBV29-1, the J call TRBJ2-1; tentative D call: TRBD1 (6 bases). The CDR3 has 15 amino acids. Trimming pared 4 bases from V and 7 bases from J, leaving 20 bases between. CDR1 and CDR2 (germline): SQVTM, ANQGSEA. The CDR3 region is CSVVPMTGGGNEQFF. The CDR3 DNA reads as TGCAGCGTTGTGCCTATGACAGGCGGTGGGAATGAGCAGTTCTTC.

J is TRBJ1-5 and V is TRBV19; D unresolved. Deletions cut 3 bases from V and 0 bases from J, with 9 bases between. Germline V gene lookup returns CDR1 LNHDA and CDR2 SQIVND (reference sequence). This CDR3 is built from 15 residues. This chain's CDR3 is CASSIGVHSNQPQHF. The DNA for the CDR3 is TGTGCCAGTAGTATTGGGGTACATAGCAATCAGCCCCAGCATTTT.

This clonotype was seen a few times. The chain is built from TRBV5-1 and TRBJ1-1, with D possibly TRBD1 on 6 matching bases. The CDR3 is 14 amino acids. Germline lookup yields CDR1 SGHRS and CDR2 YFSETQ. V dropped 4 bases and J dropped 1 base, with 11 bases sitting between them. DNA of the CDR3: TGCGCCAGCAGCATCGGGACACCGAACACTGAAGCTTTCTTT. Translated: CASSIGTPNTEAFF.

The chain links TRBV6-6 to TRBJ1-2; 11 positions agree with TRBD1. CDR3 length: 14 amino acids. Germline V CDR1 and CDR2: MNHNY, SVGAGI (reference sequence). With V trimmed by 8 bases and J by 8 bases, 10 bases remained unmatched. This CDR3 is CASLGDRGVQGYTF. DNA for the CDR3: TGTGCCAGCTTGGGGGACAGGGGGGTTCAGGGCTACACCTTC.

This clonotype has a count of ten or more. The rearrangement joins TRBV24-1 to TRBJ2-3, with 7 bases matching TRBD2. Germline CDR1 reads KGHDR; CDR2 reads SFDVKD. With V trimmed by 7 bases and J by 1 base, 4 bases remained unmatched. The CDR3 is 14 amino acids. CDR3 sequence reads: CATRASGGTDTQYF. CDR3 coding DNA: TGTGCCACCAGAGCAAGCGGGGGCACAGATACGCAGTATTTT.

The gene calls are TRBV29-1 and TRBJ1-2; TRBD1 aligns across 9 bases. The CDR3 totals 17 residues. The germline CDR1 and CDR2 sequences are SQVTM and ANQGSEA. Germline trimming cut 0 bases from V and 8 bases from J; bases unmatched to any gene: 16. CDR3 coding DNA: TGCAGCGTTGAAGATCTTAACAGGGGGCTTCTTCAACGGGGCTACACCTTC. It yields the protein CSVEDLNRGLLQRGYTF.